The subject of this entry is one TCR beta chain. Antigen unknown. TCRdb analysed the RT-PCR reads with MiXCR anew, one entry per CDR3 protein. The sample has hundreds of thousands of distinct CDR3 sequences, 18% seen once; the top ten hold approximately 10%. The CDR3 is 14 amino acids. Trimming removed 5 bases from V and 8 bases from J; junction bases left unmatched: 3. These data belong to a study of response to subunit inactivated influenza vaccine. Overall study findings and caveats: Authors suggested few new T cells are recruited by each seasonal influenza vaccination.

Source: PBMCs from blood, taken 5 days after vaccination. The chain joins TRBV12-3 or TRBV12-4 to TRBJ2-1, with 13 positions matching TRBD2. The receptor's source is a man aged 50-59 years who received an inactivated influenza vaccine. The CDR3 region has the DNA TGTGCCAGCAGTAGACTAGCGGGGGGCTATGAGCAGTTCTTC. Translating gives CASSRLAGGYEQFF.